This is a list of T cell receptor beta chains from one sample in a study of cytomegalovirus exposure and HLA in healthy donors. The repertoire was sequenced with immunoSEQ multiplex PCR; TCRdb's copy has only in-frame clones and lacks some. The table shows 150,000 to 200,000 clones, with over 70% occurring only once. The sequenced sample consisted of PBMCs. These receptors were taken from a woman aged 25 to 39 in good health and CMV-seronegative. CDR3s include the opening cysteine and the closing phenylalanine or tryptophan. The order of the fields is V gene, CDR3 protein.

TRBV7-9 | CSSSSDRAAKNTEAFF
TRBV7-9 | CASSLVSGDRESGELFF
TRBV6-1 | CASRFDRNTGELFF
TRBV21-1 | CASSKVAFHEQYF
TRBV9 | CASSVGGGGASYNEQFF
TRBV5-4 | CASSWGAERGPLAKNIQYF
TRBV18 | CASSRNPPAGGPYEQYF
TRBV4-1 | CASSQGDFPDTQYF
TRBV19 | CASSTLTGLRETQYF
TRBV19 | CASSPWGTGGNYGYTF
TRBV19 | CASSRDYQETQYF
TRBV5-8 | CASSKGQGLTYEQYF
TRBV9 | CASSDFDRGGYTF
TRBV18 | CASSPVLSGGTEAFF
TRBV7-2 | CASKPGDRFSYTF
TRBV27 | CASTSRTGSHLNSNQPQHF
TRBV30 | CATRQDEAFF
TRBV15 | CATSSGQLANSPLHF
TRBV5-1 | CASSLGGTGDRAFF
TRBV10-3 | CAITETSSGTEAFF
TRBV7-3 | CASSLQGGPPGELFF
TRBV7-3 | CASSLRSGVNSPLHF
TRBV6-5 | CASRRRQEGYTEAFF
TRBV7-2 | CASSSRITGYNEQFF
TRBV5-1 | CASSLKGRGKRETQYF
TRBV5-8 | CASSLWGPNYEQYF
TRBV5-4 | CASSRPQGQEQYF
TRBV18 | CASSPVGQLNSPLHF
TRBV6-1 | CASSEALEDEQFF
TRBV10-3 | CAIRYDRTTGELFF
TRBV28 | CASGAQGYSNQPQHF
TRBV18 | CASSPGQGSRQYF
TRBV5-4 | CASSLATAQETQYF
TRBV7-3 | CASSLSPRGLHNEQFF
TRBV21-1 | CASSSIPSSGTGDYEQYF
TRBV4-2 | CASSQDLNNEQFF
TRBV7-9 | CASSIQGAGEQYF
TRBV4-1 | CASSQEGQAYGYTF
TRBV7-2 | CASSLEGLQPQHF
TRBV5-6 | CASSLSPSGANEQFF
TRBV11-2 | CASSLGLAREAFF
TRBV18 | CASSPGPQDSSSETQYF
TRBV12-5 | CASGQSGSGGYEQYF
TRBV30 | CAWSQENTEAFF
TRBV12-5 | CASGLEADSPLHF
TRBV5-1 | CASSSAERGPSHEQYF
TRBV6-4 | CASSVGTTYEQYF
TRBV15 | CATQVRSGGLTNTQYF
TRBV5-1 | CASSLGTGTTDTQYF
TRBV9 | CASSVAGGFGGDSYEQYF
TRBV2 | CASTHEGGLGNTIYF
TRBV9 | CASSAQAGPYEQYF
TRBV2 | CASSAPRLAGGPETQYF
TRBV28 | CASSLAGPGQNIQYF
TRBV18 | CASSPDSGNTGELFF
TRBV2 | CASSTTGGARSGNTIYF
TRBV18 | CASSPNQGNQPQHF
TRBV27 | CASSLSRTGRDETQYF
TRBV4-2 | CASSQVFSGGYTF